This section outlines one T cell receptor (beta chain) sequence together with its context. The antigen is undetermined. Expressed TCRB transcripts were sequenced, since all the RNA that had been isolated was reverse transcribed. Repertoires were generated with immunoSEQ multiplex PCR, while TCRdb's copy carries only in-frame clones and drops some. The sample includes some 350,000 clones, roughly 13% of them seen just once. This specimen comes from a study of beta chain features in type 1 diabetes. Points from the study as a whole: Any role of HLA type in TCRB rearrangement remained unresolved here. Shorter TCRB CDR3s, moderately but significantly so, were found in Type 1 diabetes patients in all four CD4+ subsets.

The single heparinised draw taken from each donor contained about 120 mL of blood on average. Germline CDR1 GTSNPN, CDR2 SVGIG (reference sequence). The CDR3 covers 13 residues. V was pared by 1 base and J by 2 bases, with 8 bases between. The material sequenced was naive CD4+ T cells from blood. The chain joins TRBV30 to TRBJ1-2; tentative D call: TRBD1 (6 bases). The sequence derives from a woman between 18 and 29 years old with type 1 diabetes. The CDR3 region has the DNA TGTGCCTGGAGTGGAGGGACAAACTATGGCTACACCTTC. Residues: CAWSGGTNYGYTF. The variable domain in full, completed from reference TRBV30 and TRBJ1-2, reads SQTIHQWPATLVQPVGSPLSLECTVEGTSNPNLYWYRQAAGRGLQLLFYSVGIGQISSEVPQNLSASRPQDRQFILSSKKLLLSDSGFYLCAWSGGTNYGYTFGSGTRLTVV.